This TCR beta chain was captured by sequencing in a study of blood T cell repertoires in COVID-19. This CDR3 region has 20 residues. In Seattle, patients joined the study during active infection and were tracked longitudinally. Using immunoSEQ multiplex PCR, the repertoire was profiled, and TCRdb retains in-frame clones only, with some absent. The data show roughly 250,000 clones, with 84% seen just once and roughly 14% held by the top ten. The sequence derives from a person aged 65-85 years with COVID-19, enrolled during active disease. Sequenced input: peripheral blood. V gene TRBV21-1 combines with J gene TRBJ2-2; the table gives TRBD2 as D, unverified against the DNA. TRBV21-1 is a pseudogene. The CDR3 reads CASSGSTRSGGPPNTGELFF. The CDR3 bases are TGTGCCAGCAGCGGTAGTACGAGGAGCGGGGGCCCCCCGAACACCGGGGAGCTGTTTTTT.